The entry below gives a single T cell receptor (beta chain) sequence along with its context. This entry comes from a study of immune evolution from preneoplasia to lung adenocarcinoma. Study-wide background: HLA loss of heterozygosity: around 6.5% AIS, approximately 15% MIA, over 30% ADC, none AAH.

Per germline, CDR1 SGHRS and CDR2 YFSETQ. The CDR3 spans 14 residues. Trimming cost V 3 bases and J 7 bases; bases outside gene matches: 6. The method was immunoSEQ multiplex PCR; TCRdb's version includes in-frame clones alone and lacks a portion of them. The data show about 9,000 clones, about 90% seen once. The gene calls are TRBV5-1 and TRBJ2-2; 7 bases line up with TRBD1. This TCR was recovered from a person aged 70 to 85 with invasive lung adenocarcinoma. Material for sequencing was FFPE invasive lung adenocarcinoma tissue. This CDR3 reads CASSYDRANGELFF. The CDR3 nucleotides are TGCGCCAGCAGCTATGACAGGGCGAACGGGGAGCTGTTTTTT.